The clone carrying this TCR beta chain was picked up a small number of times. The sample originates from a study of naive and memory T cell subsets. TCR cDNA received a 3' ligated oligonucleotide that carried a UMI. Adult healthy volunteers gave 2.5 ml peripheral blood for whole-blood RNA. Cells were not sorted; total RNA input targeted about 1 to 1000 ng. The CDR3 sequence is 17 residues long. V shed 0 bases and J 2 bases; nucleotides not matched to a gene: 3. Germline V gives CDR1 ENHRY, CDR2 SYGVKD. The SP2 primer and nested alpha and beta constant region primers amplified ligated cDNA in four rounds. Alpha and beta constant region primers primed reverse transcription for blood and skin samples. MiXCR, run by TCRdb on the 5' RACE reads, gives a single entry per CDR3 protein. The table lists 55,000 to 70,000 distinct CDR3 sequences, under 8.5% of them singletons.

This sequence was found in a male donor in good health. The V call is TRBV10-3, the J call TRBJ1-4; TRBD1 matches at 10 bases. This CDR3 is CAISESTGGFTNEKLFF. The CDR3 DNA reads as TGTGCCATCAGTGAGTCGACAGGGGGCTTTACTAATGAAAAACTGTTTTTT.